The clone carrying this TCR beta chain was counted between two and nine times. Its antigen is unknown. This entry is derived from a study of blood T cells in healthy people across ages. Study results and caveats: Naive CD4+ cell counts and diversity both ran higher in long-lived than in aged donors.

For the second PCR, which ran for roughly 7 to 11 cycles, a sample-barcoded 5' primer and a J-beta primer mix were used. TCRdb used MiXCR to reprocess the 5' RACE reads, holding one entry per CDR3 protein. This table holds hundreds of thousands of distinct CDR3 sequences, roughly three fifths found once. Looked up from germline, CDR1 is MNHEY and CDR2 is SVGEGT. Trimming took 3 bases from V and 0 from J; bases not matched to a gene: 5. This CDR3 has 17 amino acids. Caucasian, healthy and from Russia, the donors were aged between roughly 6 and 95. The total RNA that was extracted per sample amounted to at least 5.5 micrograms.

V is TRBV6-2 or TRBV6-3 and J is TRBJ2-6; the match to TRBD1 covers 7 bases. The sequenced sample consisted of blood. This clonotype originated in a man between 35 and 55 years old in good health. The CDR3 loop is CASSYSGTVSGANVLTF. DNA of the CDR3: TGTGCCAGCAGTTATTCCGGGACAGTCTCTGGGGCCAACGTCCTGACTTTC.